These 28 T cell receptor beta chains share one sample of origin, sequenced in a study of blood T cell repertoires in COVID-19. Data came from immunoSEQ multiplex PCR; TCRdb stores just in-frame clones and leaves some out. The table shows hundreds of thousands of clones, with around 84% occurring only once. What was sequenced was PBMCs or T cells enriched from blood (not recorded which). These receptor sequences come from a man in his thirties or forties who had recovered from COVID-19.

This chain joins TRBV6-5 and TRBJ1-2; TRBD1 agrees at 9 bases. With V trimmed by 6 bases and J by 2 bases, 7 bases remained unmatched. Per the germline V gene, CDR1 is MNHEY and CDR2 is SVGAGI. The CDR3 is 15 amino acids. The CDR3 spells CASSLGQGKNYGYTF. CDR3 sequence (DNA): TGTGCCAGCAGCTTAGGACAGGGGAAAAACTATGGCTACACCTTC.

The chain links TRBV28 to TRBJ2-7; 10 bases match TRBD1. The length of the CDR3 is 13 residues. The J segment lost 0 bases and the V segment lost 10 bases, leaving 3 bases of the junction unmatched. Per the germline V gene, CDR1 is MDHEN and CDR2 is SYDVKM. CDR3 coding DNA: TGTGCCACCGACAGGGGGCCCTCCTACGAGCAGTACTTC. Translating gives CATDRGPSYEQYF.

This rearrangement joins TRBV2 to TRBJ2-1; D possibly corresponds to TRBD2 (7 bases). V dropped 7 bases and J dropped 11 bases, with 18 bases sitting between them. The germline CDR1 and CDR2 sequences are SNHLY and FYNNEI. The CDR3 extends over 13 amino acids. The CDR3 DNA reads TGTGCCAGCAACAACGGGGGCGGGGGAAAGCAGTTCTTC. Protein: CASNNGGGGKQFF.

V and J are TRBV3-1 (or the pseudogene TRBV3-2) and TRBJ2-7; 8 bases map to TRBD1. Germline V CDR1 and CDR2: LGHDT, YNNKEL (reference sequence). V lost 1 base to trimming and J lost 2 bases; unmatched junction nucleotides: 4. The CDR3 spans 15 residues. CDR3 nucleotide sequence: TGTGCCAGCAGCCAAGGAGACAGGGGCCCCTACGAGCAGTACTTC. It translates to CASSQGDRGPYEQYF.

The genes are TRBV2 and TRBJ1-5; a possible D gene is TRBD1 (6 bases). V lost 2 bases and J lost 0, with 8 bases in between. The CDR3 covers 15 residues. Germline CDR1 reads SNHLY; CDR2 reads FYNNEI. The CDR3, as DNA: TGTGCCAGCAGTGAAAGCAGGGGTAGCAATCAGCCCCAGCATTTT. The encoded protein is CASSESRGSNQPQHF.

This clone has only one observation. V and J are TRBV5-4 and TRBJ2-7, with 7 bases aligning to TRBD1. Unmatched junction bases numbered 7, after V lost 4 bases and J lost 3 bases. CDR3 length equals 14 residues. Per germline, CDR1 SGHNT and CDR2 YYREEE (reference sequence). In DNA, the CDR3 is TGTGCCAGCAGCGCACGGACAGGAGTCTACGAGCAGTACTTC. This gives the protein CASSARTGVYEQYF.

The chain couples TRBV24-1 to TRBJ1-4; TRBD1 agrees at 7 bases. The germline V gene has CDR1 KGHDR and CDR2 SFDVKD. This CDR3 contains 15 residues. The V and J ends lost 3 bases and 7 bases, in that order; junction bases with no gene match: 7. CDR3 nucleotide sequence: TGTGCCACCAGTGATGGACAGGTGTCTAGTGAAAAACTGTTTTTT. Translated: CATSDGQVSSEKLFF.

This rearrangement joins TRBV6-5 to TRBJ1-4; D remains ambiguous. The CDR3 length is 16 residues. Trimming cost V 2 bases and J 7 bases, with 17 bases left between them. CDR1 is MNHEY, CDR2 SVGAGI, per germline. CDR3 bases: TGTGCCAGCAGTTACACCGACCTGGAGTCTGGTGAAAAACTGTTTTTT. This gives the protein CASSYTDLESGEKLFF.

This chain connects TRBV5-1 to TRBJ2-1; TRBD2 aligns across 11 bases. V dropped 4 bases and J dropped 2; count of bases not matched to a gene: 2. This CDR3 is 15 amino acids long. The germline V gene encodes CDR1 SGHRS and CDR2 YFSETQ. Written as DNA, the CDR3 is TGCGCCAGCAGCATACTAGCGGGGGCCTACAATGAGCAGTTCTTC. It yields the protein CASSILAGAYNEQFF.

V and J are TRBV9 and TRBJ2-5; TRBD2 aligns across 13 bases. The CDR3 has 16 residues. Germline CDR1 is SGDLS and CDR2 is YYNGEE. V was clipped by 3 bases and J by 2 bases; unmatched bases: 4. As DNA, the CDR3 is TGTGCCAGCAGCGCGACTAGCGGGGGGCGACAAGAGACCCAGTACTTC. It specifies CASSATSGGRQETQYF.

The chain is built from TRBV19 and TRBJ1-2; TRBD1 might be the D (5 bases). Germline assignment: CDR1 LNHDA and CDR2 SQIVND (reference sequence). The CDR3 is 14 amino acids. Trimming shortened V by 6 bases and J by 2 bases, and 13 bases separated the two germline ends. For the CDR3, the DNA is TGTGCCAGTAGACCCGGGACTCTCAACTATGGCTACACCTTC. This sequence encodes CASRPGTLNYGYTF.

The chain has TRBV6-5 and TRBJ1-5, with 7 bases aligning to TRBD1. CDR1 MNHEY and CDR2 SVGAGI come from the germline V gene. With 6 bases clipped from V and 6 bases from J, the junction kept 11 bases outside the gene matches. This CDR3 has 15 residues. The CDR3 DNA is TGTGCCAGCAGGTCCGAGGGGGCGCATAGTCAGCCCCAGCATTTT. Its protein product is CASRSEGAHSQPQHF.

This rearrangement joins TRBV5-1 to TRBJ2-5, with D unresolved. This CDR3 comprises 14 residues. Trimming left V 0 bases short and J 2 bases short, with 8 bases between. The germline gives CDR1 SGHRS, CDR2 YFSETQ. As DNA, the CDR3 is TGCGCCAGCAGCTTGGACCCTCGGCAAGAGACCCAGTACTTC. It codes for CASSLDPRQETQYF. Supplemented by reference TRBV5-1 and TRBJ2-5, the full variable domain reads KAGVTQTPRYLIKTRGQQVTLSCSPISGHRSVSWYQQTPGQGLQFLFEYFSETQRNKGNFPGRFSGRQFSNSRSEMNVSTLELGDSALYLCASSLDPRQETQYFGPGTRLLVL.

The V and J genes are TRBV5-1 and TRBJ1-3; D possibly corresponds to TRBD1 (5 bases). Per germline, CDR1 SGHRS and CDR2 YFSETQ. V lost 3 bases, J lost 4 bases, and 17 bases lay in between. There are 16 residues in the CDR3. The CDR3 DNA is TGCGCCAGCAGCTGGGACGGAGGGCCAGGAGGAAACACCATATATTTT. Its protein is CASSWDGGPGGNTIYF.

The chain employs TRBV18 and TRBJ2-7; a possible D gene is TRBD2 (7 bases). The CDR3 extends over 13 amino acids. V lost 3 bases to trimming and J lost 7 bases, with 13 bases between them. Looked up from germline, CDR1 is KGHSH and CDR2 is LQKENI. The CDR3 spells CASSPLGGQEQYF. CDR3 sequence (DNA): TGTGCCAGCTCACCCTTGGGGGGGCAGGAGCAGTACTTC.

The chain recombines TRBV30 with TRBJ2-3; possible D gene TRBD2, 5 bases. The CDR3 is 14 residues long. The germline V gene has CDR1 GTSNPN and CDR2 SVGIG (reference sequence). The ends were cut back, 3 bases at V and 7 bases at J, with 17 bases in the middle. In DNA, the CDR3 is TGTGCCTGGAGAGCTAGCCCCTATAGCAATACGCAGTATTTT. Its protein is CAWRASPYSNTQYF.

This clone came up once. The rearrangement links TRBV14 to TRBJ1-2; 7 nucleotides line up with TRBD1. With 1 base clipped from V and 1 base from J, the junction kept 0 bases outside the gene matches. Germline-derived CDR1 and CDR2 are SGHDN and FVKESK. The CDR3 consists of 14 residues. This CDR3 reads CASSQGQGNYGYTF. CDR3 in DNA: TGTGCCAGCAGCCAAGGACAGGGTAACTATGGCTACACCTTC.

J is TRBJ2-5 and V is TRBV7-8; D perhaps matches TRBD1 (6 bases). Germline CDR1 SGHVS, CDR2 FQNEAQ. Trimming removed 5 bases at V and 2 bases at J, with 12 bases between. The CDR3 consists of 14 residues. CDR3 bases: TGTGCCAGCAGCACAGGGTGGGGGCAAGAGACCCAGTACTTC. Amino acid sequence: CASSTGWGQETQYF.

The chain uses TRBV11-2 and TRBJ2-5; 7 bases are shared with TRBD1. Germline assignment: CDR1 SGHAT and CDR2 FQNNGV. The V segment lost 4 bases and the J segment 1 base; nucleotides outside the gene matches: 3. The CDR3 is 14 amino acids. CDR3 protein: CASSSNRGQETQYF. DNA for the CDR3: TGTGCCAGCAGCTCCAACAGGGGCCAAGAGACCCAGTACTTC.

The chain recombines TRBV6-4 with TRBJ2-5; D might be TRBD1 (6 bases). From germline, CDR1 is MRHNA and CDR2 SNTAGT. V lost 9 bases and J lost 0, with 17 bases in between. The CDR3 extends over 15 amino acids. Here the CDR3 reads CASRLVGDNQETQYF. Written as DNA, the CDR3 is TGTGCCAGTCGTTTGGTTGGGGACAACCAAGAGACCCAGTACTTC.

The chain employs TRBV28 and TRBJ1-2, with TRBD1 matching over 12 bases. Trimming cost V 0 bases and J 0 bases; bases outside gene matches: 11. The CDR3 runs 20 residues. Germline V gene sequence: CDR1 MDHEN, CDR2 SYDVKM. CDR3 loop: CASSLWGGVGQGASNYGYTF. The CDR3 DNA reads TGTGCCAGCAGTTTATGGGGCGGAGTGGGACAGGGGGCTTCTAACTATGGCTACACCTTC.

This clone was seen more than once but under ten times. The CDR3 here is CASSEQGHEQYF. The CDR3 DNA is TGTGCCAGCAGTGAACAGGGGCACGAGCAGTACTTC. V gene TRBV6-1 combines with J gene TRBJ2-7, with D perhaps TRBD1 (6 bases). This CDR3 region has 12 residues. V lost 2 bases and J 5 bases, leaving 7 bases between the germline ends. Germline lookup yields CDR1 MNHNS and CDR2 SASEGT.

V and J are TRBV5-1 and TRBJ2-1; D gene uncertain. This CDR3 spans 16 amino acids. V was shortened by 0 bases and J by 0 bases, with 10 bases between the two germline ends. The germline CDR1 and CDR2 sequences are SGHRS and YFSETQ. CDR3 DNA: TGCGCCAGCAGCTTGGGTGGAGAGCCCTCCTACAATGAGCAGTTCTTC. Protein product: CASSLGGEPSYNEQFF. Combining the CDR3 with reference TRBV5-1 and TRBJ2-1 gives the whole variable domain KAGVTQTPRYLIKTRGQQVTLSCSPISGHRSVSWYQQTPGQGLQFLFEYFSETQRNKGNFPGRFSGRQFSNSRSEMNVSTLELGDSALYLCASSLGGEPSYNEQFFGPGTRLTVL.

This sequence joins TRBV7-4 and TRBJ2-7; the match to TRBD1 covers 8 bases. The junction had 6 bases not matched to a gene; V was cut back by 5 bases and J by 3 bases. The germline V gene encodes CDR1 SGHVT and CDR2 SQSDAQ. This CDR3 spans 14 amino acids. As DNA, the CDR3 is TGTGCCAGCAGCCGTACCGGGACAGGCTACGAGCAGTACTTC. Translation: CASSRTGTGYEQYF. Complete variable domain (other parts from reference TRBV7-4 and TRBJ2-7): GAGVSQSPRYKVAKRGRDVALRCDSISGHVTLYWYRQTLGQGSEVLTYSQSDAQRDKSGRPSGRFSAERPERSVSTLKIQRTEQGDSAVYLCASSRTGTGYEQYFGPGTRLTVT.

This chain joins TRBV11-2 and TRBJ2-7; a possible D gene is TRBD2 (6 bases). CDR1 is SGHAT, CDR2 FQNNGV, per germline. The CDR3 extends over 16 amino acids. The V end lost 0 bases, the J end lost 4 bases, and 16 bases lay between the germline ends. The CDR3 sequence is CASSLDGDRGLYEQYF. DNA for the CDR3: TGTGCCAGCAGCTTAGATGGGGACCGGGGGTTGTACGAGCAGTACTTC.

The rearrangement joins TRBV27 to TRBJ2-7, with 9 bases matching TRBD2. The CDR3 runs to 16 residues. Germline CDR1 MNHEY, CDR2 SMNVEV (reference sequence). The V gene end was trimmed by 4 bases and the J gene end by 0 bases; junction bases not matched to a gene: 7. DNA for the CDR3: TGTGCCAGCAGTTGGACTAGCGCATCGAGCTCCTACGAGCAGTACTTC. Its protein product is CASSWTSASSSYEQYF.

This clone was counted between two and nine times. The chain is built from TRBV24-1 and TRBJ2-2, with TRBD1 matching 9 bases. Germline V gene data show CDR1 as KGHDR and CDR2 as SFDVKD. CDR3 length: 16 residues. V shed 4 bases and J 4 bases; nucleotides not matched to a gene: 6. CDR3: CATSERDRDGTGELFF. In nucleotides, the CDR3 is TGTGCCACCAGTGAGCGGGACAGGGACGGCACCGGGGAGCTGTTTTTT.

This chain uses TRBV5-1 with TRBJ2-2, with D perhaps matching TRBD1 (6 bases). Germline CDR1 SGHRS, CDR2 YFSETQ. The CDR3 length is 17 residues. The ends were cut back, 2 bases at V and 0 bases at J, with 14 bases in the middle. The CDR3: CASSLTGQRTNTGELFF. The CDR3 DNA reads TGCGCCAGCAGCTTAACCGGACAGAGAACGAACACCGGGGAGCTGTTTTTT. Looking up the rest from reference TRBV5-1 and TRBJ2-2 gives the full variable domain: KAGVTQTPRYLIKTRGQQVTLSCSPISGHRSVSWYQQTPGQGLQFLFEYFSETQRNKGNFPGRFSGRQFSNSRSEMNVSTLELGDSALYLCASSLTGQRTNTGELFFGEGSRLTVL.